This TCR beta chain was obtained from a study of blood T cells in healthy people across ages. This CDR3 is 15 amino acids long. J lost 5 bases, V lost 3 bases, and 8 bases had no gene match. Per the germline V gene, CDR1 is LNHDA and CDR2 is SQIVND (reference sequence). Then a second PCR, running roughly 7 to 11 cycles, was carried out with a sample-barcoded 5' primer and a J-beta primer mix. TCRdb re-derived calls from the 5' RACE reads in MiXCR, one entry per CDR3 protein. The top ten clones hold 2.1% of a sample with over 1.5 million distinct CDR3 sequences, 49% of them seen once. Material for sequencing was blood. The source of this sequence is a woman aged 40 to 49 in good health. The gene calls are TRBV19 and TRBJ1-2; TRBD1 matches 8 bases. The CDR3 DNA sequence: TGTGCCAGTAGTATGCTCGGACAGGGCATTTATGGCTACACCTTC. Translating gives CASSMLGQGIYGYTF.